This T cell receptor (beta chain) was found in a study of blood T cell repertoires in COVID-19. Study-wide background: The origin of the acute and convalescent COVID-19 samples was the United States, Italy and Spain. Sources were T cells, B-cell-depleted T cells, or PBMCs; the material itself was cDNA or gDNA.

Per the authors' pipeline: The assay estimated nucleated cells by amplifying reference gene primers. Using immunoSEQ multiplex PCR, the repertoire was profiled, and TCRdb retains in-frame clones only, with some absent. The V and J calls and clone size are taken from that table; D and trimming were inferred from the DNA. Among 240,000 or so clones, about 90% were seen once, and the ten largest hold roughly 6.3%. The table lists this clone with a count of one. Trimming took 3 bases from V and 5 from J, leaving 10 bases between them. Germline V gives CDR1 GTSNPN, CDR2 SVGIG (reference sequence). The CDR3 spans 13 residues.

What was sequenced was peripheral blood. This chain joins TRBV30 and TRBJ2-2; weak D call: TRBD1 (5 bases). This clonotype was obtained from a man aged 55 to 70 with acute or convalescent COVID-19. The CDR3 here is CAWSPGLTGELFF. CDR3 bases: TGTGCCTGGAGCCCAGGGTTAACCGGGGAGCTGTTTTTT.